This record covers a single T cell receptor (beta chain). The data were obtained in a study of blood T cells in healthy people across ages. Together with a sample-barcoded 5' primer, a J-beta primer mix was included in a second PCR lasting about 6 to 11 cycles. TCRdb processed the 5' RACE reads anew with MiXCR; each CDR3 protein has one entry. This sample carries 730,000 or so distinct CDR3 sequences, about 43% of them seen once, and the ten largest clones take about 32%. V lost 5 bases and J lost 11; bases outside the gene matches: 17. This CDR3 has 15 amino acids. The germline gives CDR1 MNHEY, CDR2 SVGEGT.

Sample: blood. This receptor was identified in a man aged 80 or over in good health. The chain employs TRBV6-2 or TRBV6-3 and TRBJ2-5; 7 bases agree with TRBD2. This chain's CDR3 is CASSLAGELYNEQYF. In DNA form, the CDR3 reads TGTGCCAGCAGTCTGGCGGGGGAGCTATACAATGAGCAGTACTTC.